This T cell receptor beta chain was obtained from a study of CXCR3-negative and CXCR3-positive naive CD8 T cells. Findings of the study overall: Relative to memory CD8+ cells, whose diversity was much lower, both naive subsets had comparably high diversity. CD5 surface expression was similar among naive subsets, and TCR strength was estimated by inference from TRB CDR3 properties. CXCR3-expressing naive cells carried TRB CDR3s more hydrophobic than those of CXCR3-negative naive cells. The study found that naive CXCR3-negative and CXCR3-positive cells shared TRBV-TRBJ usage, while memory cells differed.

The CDR3 spans 18 residues. The germline CDR1 and CDR2 sequences are SQVTM and ANQGSEA. Libraries of TRB cDNA were made by 5' RACE and carried UMIs. TCRdb reprocessed the 5' RACE reads, keeping one entry per CDR3 protein, no DNA. In total, the table holds under 150,000 distinct CDR3 sequences. CD45RO-CCR7+CD27+CD95- characterized naive CD8+ T cells. For this clonotype: Its antigen is unidentified.

This chain joins TRBV29-1 and TRBJ1-1; the D call from TCRdb, TRBD1, cannot be confirmed without DNA. The material sequenced was naive CXCR3+ CD8+ T cells from blood. Subset defined: CD45RO-CCR7+CD27+CD95- naive CD8+ T cells expressing CXCR3 (TNR3+). The TCR originated in a human donor in good health. Some clones in this sample may be carry-over from other donors' samples. CDR3 in amino acids: CSVDGALGRGSWYTEAFF. The complete variable domain, with remaining parts taken from reference TRBV29-1 and TRBJ1-1, reads SAVISQKPSRDICQRGTSLTIQCQVDSQVTMMFWYRQQPGQSLTLIATANQGSEATYESGFVIDKFPISRPNLTFSTLTVSNMSPEDSSIYLCSVDGALGRGSWYTEAFFGQGTRLTVV.